Given below is one T cell receptor beta chain in context. Diagnostic decisions used clinical symptoms, serum thyroxine and TRAb, thyroid ultrasound and orbital computed tomography. This sample was taken from a study of T cells in Graves' hyperthyroidism and ophthalmopathy. It was RNA transcripts that yielded the amplified TCR beta CDR3 regions. During a first-round RT-PCR of the TCR CDR3, the HTBI primer set was used. TCRdb passed the multiplex PCR reads through MiXCR, listing each CDR3 protein once. This table holds 550,000 to 650,000 distinct CDR3 sequences, 12% to 15% found once. CDR1 SEHNR and CDR2 FQNEAQ come from the germline V gene (reference sequence). The CDR3 runs 17 residues. V dropped 1 base and J dropped 4 bases, with 17 bases sitting between them.

The sequence was obtained from a woman between 35 and 50 years old with Graves' hyperthyroidism. Sequencing was done on a sample of blood. The chain recombines TRBV7-9 with TRBJ2-1; weak D call: TRBD2 (5 bases). CDR3 DNA sequence: TGTGCCAGCAGCTTAGTTATAAGCGCCGAGGGTTACAATGAGCAGTTCTTC. As protein: CASSLVISAEGYNEQFF.